Following are 10 T cell receptor beta chains from one sample sequenced in a study of blood T cell repertoires in COVID-19. Generated by immunoSEQ multiplex PCR, the TCRdb table keeps only in-frame clones and is missing some. The sample carries about 86,000 clones, about 85% recorded once. What was sequenced was peripheral blood. The origin of the receptors is a man aged 45-60 years with acute or convalescent COVID-19.

V is TRBV5-6 and J is TRBJ1-5; 7 bases agree with TRBD1. The V gene's germline CDR1 is SGHDT and CDR2 YYEEEE. CDR3 size: 14 residues. Unmatched junction bases numbered 6, after V lost 5 bases and J lost 4 bases. CDR3 residues: CASRRAGGNQPQHF. CDR3 sequence (DNA): TGTGCCAGCAGGCGAGCAGGGGGAAATCAGCCCCAGCATTTT.

V is TRBV27 and J is TRBJ1-6; D ambiguous. CDR3 size: 13 residues. Germline CDR1 MNHEY, CDR2 SMNVEV (reference sequence). The V gene lost 6 bases and the J gene lost 6 bases, with 9 bases spanning the gap. In nucleotides, the CDR3 is TGTGCCAGCAGAGAGGGCTTTAATTCACCCCTCCACTTT. Its translation: CASREGFNSPLHF.

The V gene is TRBV28, the J gene TRBJ2-7; no firm D call. V was trimmed by 8 bases and J by 2 bases, leaving 10 bases between them. Germline values: CDR1 MDHEN, CDR2 SYDVKM. This CDR3 spans 12 amino acids. In DNA form, the CDR3 reads TGTGCCAGCCAGACGAGGACCTACGAGCAGTACTTC. Amino acids: CASQTRTYEQYF.

The V gene is TRBV30, the J gene TRBJ2-4; 7 bases agree with TRBD2. The CDR3 spans 13 residues. V lost 4 bases, J lost 6 bases, and 6 bases stayed unmatched. Germline V gene sequence: CDR1 GTSNPN, CDR2 SVGIG (reference sequence). The CDR3 protein is CAWKVAGGNIQYF. CDR3 sequence (DNA): TGTGCCTGGAAGGTAGCGGGTGGAAACATTCAGTACTTC. Full variable domain (missing parts from reference TRBV30 and TRBJ2-4): SQTIHQWPATLVQPVGSPLSLECTVEGTSNPNLYWYRQAAGRGLQLLFYSVGIGQISSEVPQNLSASRPQDRQFILSSKKLLLSDSGFYLCAWKVAGGNIQYFGAGTRLSVL.

This rearrangement joins TRBV12-3 or TRBV12-4 to TRBJ1-2; D not resolved. V was clipped by 5 bases and J by 1 base, with 8 bases between them. The CDR3 is 13 residues long. DNA for the CDR3: TGTGCCAGCAGTCCGCAACTTAACTATGGCTACACCTTC. It encodes CASSPQLNYGYTF.

In this sample, this clone turned up once. The J gene is TRBJ2-7, the V gene TRBV4-3; 8 bases are a match to TRBD2. Germline lookup yields CDR1 LGHNA and CDR2 YSLEER. The CDR3 spans 17 residues. The ends lost 1 base at V and 2 bases at J; junction bases unmatched: 10. The CDR3 is CASSQVDARGATYEQYF. As DNA, the CDR3 is TGCGCCAGCAGCCAAGTGGACGCGCGGGGGGCAACCTACGAGCAGTACTTC.

The V and J genes are TRBV5-4 and TRBJ2-2, with a tentative D call TRBD2 (5 bases). The germline gives CDR1 SGHNT, CDR2 YYREEE (reference sequence). V shed 4 bases and J shed 1 base, with 14 bases lying between them. CDR3 size: 16 residues. In nucleotides, the CDR3 is TGTGCCAGCAGCCTGAAGGTCCGGGGGAACACCGGGGAGCTGTTTTTT. Its protein product is CASSLKVRGNTGELFF.

The chain carries TRBV7-2 and TRBJ2-5; D not certain. The germline CDR1 and CDR2 sequences are SGHTA and FQGNSA. Trimming stripped 4 bases from V and 5 bases from J, with 8 bases between. This CDR3 is 12 amino acids long. CDR3 region: CASSSNSETQYF. The CDR3 region has the DNA TGTGCCAGCAGCTCTAATTCGGAGACCCAGTACTTC. Based on the CDR3 plus reference TRBV7-2 and TRBJ2-5, the full variable domain is GAGVSQSPSNKVTEKGKDVELRCDPISGHTALYWYRQSLGQGLEFLIYFQGNSAPDKSGLPSDRFSAERTGGSVSTLTIQRTQQEDSAVYLCASSSNSETQYFGPGTRLLVL.

This clone was seen a few times. This CDR3 is CASSLGSSGEQYF. CDR3 DNA: TGTGCCAGCAGTTTGGGCTCTAGCGGCGAGCAGTACTTC. V is TRBV12-3 or TRBV12-4 and J is TRBJ2-7; TRBD2 aligns across 7 bases. The V segment lost 3 bases and the J segment 6 bases; nucleotides outside the gene matches: 5. This CDR3 has 13 amino acids.

V gene TRBV7-9 combines with J gene TRBJ1-2; TRBD1 might be the D (5 bases). V was pared by 1 base and J by 8 bases, with 14 bases between. The CDR3 sequence is 14 residues long. The germline CDR1 and CDR2 sequences are SEHNR and FQNEAQ (reference sequence). CDR3 sequence reads: CASSLEGLGRGYTF. DNA of the CDR3: TGTGCCAGCAGCTTAGAGGGACTTGGTCGGGGCTACACCTTC.